This T cell receptor beta chain was documented in a study of identical twins. Study observations and caveats: The authors noted that invariant MAIT and iNKT cells could partly confound zero-insertion analyses. It was out-of-frame TCR alpha sharing in monozygotic twins that models underestimated.

Template switching created a universal primer site, and the cDNA included unique molecular identifiers. TCRdb reprocessed the 5' RACE reads with MiXCR, giving one entry per CDR3 protein. The data contain more than 650,000 distinct CDR3 sequences, around 6% of them singletons. The CDR3 is 16 amino acids. This clonotype turned up a few times. Its antigen is not identified. J is TRBJ1-4 and V is TRBV21-1. TRBV21-1 is shown as a pseudogene. This clonotype was sampled from a man aged 18 to 30 in good health. Sequenced input: naive T cells sorted from blood. The CDR3 sequence: CASSQQDRTANEKLFF. In nucleotides, the CDR3 is TGTGCCAGCAGCCAGCAAGACCGGACAGCTAATGAAAAACTGTTTTTT.